This entry features one T cell receptor beta chain sequence. Trimming removed 6 bases at V and 3 bases at J, with 14 bases between. This CDR3 has 15 amino acids. Germline CDR1 MNHNY, CDR2 SVGAGI (reference sequence). The record originates from a study of CD8 T cells in Susac syndrome. RNA was extracted with the RNeasy kit, and a quantity of about 0.45 to 1 ug was reverse transcribed using random hexamers. TCRdb recomputed calls from the immunoSEQ multiplex PCR reads with MiXCR, one row per CDR3 protein. Of 100,000 to 150,000 distinct CDR3 sequences in the sample, 90% to 95% were seen once. This rearrangement joins TRBV6-6 to TRBJ2-2; D perhaps matches TRBD1 (6 bases). This clonotype was obtained from a human donor with Susac syndrome. Sequencing used CD8+ T cells from PBMCs. The CDR3 DNA follows: TGTGCCAGCAGAGAGACAGGACGGGACACCGGGGAGCTGTTTTTT. It yields the protein CASRETGRDTGELFF.